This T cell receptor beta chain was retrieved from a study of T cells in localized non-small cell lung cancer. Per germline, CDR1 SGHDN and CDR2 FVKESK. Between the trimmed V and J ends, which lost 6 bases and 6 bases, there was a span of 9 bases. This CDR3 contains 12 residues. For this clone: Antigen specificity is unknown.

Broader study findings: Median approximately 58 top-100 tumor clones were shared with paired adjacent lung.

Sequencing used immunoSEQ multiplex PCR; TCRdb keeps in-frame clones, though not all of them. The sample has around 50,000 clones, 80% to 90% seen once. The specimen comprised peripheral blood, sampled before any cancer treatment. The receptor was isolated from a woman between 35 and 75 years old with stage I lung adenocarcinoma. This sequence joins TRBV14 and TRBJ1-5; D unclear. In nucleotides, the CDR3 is TGTGCCAGCAGTCTTCCGGGTCAGCCCCAGCATTTT. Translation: CASSLPGQPQHF. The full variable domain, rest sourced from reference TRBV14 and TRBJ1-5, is EAGVTQFPSHSVIEKGQTVTLRCDPISGHDNLYWYRRVMGKEIKFLLHFVKESKQDESGMPNNRFLAERTGGTYSTLKVQPAELEDSGVYFCASSLPGQPQHFGDGTRLSIL.